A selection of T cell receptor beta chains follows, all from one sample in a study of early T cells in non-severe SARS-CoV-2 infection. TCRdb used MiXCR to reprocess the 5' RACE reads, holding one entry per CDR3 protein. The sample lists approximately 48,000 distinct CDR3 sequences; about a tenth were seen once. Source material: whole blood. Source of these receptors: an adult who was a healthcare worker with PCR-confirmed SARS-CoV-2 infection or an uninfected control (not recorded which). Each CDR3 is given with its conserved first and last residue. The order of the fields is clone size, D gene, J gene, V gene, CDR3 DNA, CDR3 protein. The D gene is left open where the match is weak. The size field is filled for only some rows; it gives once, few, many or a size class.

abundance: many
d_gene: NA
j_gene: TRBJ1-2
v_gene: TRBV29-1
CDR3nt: TGCAGCGTTGTTAATAACTATGGCTACACCTTC
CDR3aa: CSVVNNYGYTF

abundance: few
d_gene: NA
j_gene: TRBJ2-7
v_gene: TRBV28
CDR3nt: TGTGCCAGCAGTCGGACTACCACGCTAAACTACGAGCAGTACTTC
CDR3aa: CASSRTTTLNYEQYF

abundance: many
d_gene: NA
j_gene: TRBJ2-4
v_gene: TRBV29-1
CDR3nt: TGCAGCGTTATAGGGGTTAAAAACATTCAGTACTTC
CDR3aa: CSVIGVKNIQYF

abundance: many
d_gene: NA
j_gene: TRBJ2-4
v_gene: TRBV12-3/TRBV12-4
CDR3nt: TGTGCCAGCAGTTTAAGGGGGGACTGGGCCAAAAACATTCAGTACTTC
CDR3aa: CASSLRGDWAKNIQYF

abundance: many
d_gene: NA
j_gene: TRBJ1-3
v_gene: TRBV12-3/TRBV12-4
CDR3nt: TGTGCCAGCAGTTTATCTTTTGGAAACACCATATATTTT
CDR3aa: CASSLSFGNTIYF

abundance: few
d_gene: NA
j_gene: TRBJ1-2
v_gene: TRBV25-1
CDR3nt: TGTGCCAGCAGTGAATATGGGACGGAGTATGGCTACACCTTC
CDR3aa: CASSEYGTEYGYTF

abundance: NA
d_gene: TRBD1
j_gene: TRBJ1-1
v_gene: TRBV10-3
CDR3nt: TGTGCCATCAGTGAGTCGATTACAGGGGGAACAATTATGAACACTGAAGCTCTCTTT
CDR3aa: CAISESITGGTIMNTEALF

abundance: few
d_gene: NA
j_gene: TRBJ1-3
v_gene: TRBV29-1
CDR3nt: TGCAGCGCTAGACAAGCTGGAAACACCATATATTTT
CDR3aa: CSARQAGNTIYF

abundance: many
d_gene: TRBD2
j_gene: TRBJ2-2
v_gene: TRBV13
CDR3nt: TGTGCCAGCAGCTTCCTCGGCGGGAGCGTCACCGGGGAGCTGTTTTTT
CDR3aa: CASSFLGGSVTGELFF

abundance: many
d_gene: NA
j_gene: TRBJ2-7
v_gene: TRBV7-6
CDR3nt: TGTGCCAGCAGAAACAGGGTCGGCGAGCAGTACTTC
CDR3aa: CASRNRVGEQYF

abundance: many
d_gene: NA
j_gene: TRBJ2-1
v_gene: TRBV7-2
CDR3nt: TGTGCCAGCAGCCCTAGATCAGGGTGGGGCGGAAATGAGCAGTTCTTC
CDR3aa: CASSPRSGWGGNEQFF

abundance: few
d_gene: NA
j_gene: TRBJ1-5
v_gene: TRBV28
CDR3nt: TGTGCCAGCAGTTCAGACAATCAGCCCCAGCATTTT
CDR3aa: CASSSDNQPQHF

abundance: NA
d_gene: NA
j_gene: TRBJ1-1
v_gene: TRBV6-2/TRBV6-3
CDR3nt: TGTGCCAGCACAGAACAGGGCCCGGGGGCTGAAGCTTTCTTT
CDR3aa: CASTEQGPGAEAFF

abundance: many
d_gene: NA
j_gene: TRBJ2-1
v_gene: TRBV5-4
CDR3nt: TGTGCCAGCAGCCAGGGAAGAGGCGCTGAGCAGTTCTTC
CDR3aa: CASSQGRGAEQFF

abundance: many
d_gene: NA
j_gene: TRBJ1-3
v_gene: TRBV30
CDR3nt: TGTGCCTGGAGGGGATTAACAAATGGAAACACCATATATTTT
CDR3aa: CAWRGLTNGNTIYF

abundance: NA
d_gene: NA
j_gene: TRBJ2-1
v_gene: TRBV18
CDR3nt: TGTGCCAGCTCCCCTGGGATCAGTTCGGTTGAGCAGTTCTTC
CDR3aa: CASSPGISSVEQFF

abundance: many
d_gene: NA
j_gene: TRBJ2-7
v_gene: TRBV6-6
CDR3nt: TGTGCCAGCAGTTACCGAACAGGGAATAGCTACGAGCAGTACTTC
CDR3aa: CASSYRTGNSYEQYF

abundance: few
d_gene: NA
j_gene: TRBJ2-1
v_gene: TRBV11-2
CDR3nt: TGTGCCAGCAGCTTAGAGGGGTTCGGCGAGCAGTTCTTC
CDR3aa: CASSLEGFGEQFF

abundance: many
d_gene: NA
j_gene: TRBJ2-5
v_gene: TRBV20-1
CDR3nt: TGCAGTGCTAGAGATGGTAATTTCCAAGAGACCCAGTACTTC
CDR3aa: CSARDGNFQETQYF

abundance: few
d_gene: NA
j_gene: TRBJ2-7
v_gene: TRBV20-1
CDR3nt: TGCAGTGCTAGAGAGGTAGCGGCCCCCTACGAGCAGTACTTC
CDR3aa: CSAREVAAPYEQYF

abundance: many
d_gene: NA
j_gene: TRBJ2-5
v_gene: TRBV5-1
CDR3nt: TGCGCCAGCAATCCCAGCGGGTGGGAGACCCAGTACTTC
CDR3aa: CASNPSGWETQYF

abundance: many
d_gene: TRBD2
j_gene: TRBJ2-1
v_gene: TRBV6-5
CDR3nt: TGTGCCAGCAGAGACGGGACTAGCGGGAGGTACAATGAGCAGTTCTTC
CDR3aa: CASRDGTSGRYNEQFF

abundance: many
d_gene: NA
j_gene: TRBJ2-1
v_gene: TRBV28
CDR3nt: TGTGCCAGCAGTTTTATGGGACTCGAAAAATCAAGCGAGTTCTTC
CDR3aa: CASSFMGLEKSSEFF

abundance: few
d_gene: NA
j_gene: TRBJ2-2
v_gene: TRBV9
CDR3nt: TGTGCCAGCAGCGTAATGGAAGCCGGGGAGCTGTTTTTT
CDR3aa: CASSVMEAGELFF

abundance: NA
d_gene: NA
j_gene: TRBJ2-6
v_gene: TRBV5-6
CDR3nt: TGTGCCAGCAGCTTGTTAGGCGTCCTGACTTTC
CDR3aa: CASSLLGVLTF

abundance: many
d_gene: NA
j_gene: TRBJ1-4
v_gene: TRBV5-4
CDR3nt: TGTGCCAGCAGCTTGAACAGAATGAAAAACCGTTTTTTT
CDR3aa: CASSLNRMKNRFF

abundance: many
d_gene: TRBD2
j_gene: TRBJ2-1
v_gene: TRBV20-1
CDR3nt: TGCAGTATCGAGGCCAGCGGGAGGGCCTTAGAGCAGTTCTTC
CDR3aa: CSIEASGRALEQFF

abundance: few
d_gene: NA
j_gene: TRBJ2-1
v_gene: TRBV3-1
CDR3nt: TGTGCCAGCAGCACCCCCCAGACCGATGAGCAGTTCTTC
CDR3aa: CASSTPQTDEQFF